These T cell receptor beta chains were read from a single sample in a study of T-cell reconstitution after alpha-beta-depleted transplantation in children. In TCRdb, the PCR reads were re-called with MiXCR into one record per CDR3 protein. The sample gives fewer than 750,000 distinct CDR3 sequences, under 25% of which show up once; roughly an eighth is in the top ten. This specimen consisted of PBMCs, mostly from graft donor cells, obtained 360 days after TCRalphabeta/CD19-depleted stem cell transplant. Every receptor here comes from a boy under three years old who had a stem cell transplant for acute myeloid leukemia, so the T cells may come from the graft donor. Both conserved end residues are part of each CDR3. The D gene is left open where the match is weak. Clone size is given for some rows only: seen once, a few or many times, or a class if the clone is expanded.

j_gene,abundance,d_gene,v_gene,CDR3nt,CDR3aa
TRBJ2-6,few,.,TRBV15,TGTGCCACCAGCCCGACAGGTCCTGGGGCCAACGTCCTGACTTTC,CATSPTGPGANVLTF
TRBJ2-4,many,.,TRBV12-3/TRBV12-4,TGTGCCAGCAGCATGCGCCAGGGGCTAGCCAAAAACATTCAGTACTTC,CASSMRQGLAKNIQYF
TRBJ2-1,many,TRBD2,TRBV12-3/TRBV12-4,TGTGCCAGCAGACTGGCGGGGGGCTCCTACAATGAGCAGTTCTTC,CASRLAGGSYNEQFF
TRBJ2-2,many,TRBD2,TRBV2,TGTGCCAGCAGTGAAATAGCGGGGCCCACCGGGGAGCTGTTTTTT,CASSEIAGPTGELFF
TRBJ2-3,few,.,TRBV20-1,TGCAGTGGGAGGGGGCCCGATACGCAGTATTTT,CSGRGPDTQYF
TRBJ1-5,.,.,TRBV5-5,TGTGCCAGCAGCTTGTTGCGCAATCAGCCCCAGCATTTT,CASSLLRNQPQHF
TRBJ1-5,many,.,TRBV20-1,TGCAGTGCTAGGCCTCGGGGCAGGGAGAATCAGCCCCAGCATTTT,CSARPRGRENQPQHF
TRBJ2-7,many,.,TRBV12-3/TRBV12-4,TGTGCCAGCAGTTTAACCGGGAGCGGTCCCTACGAGCAGTACTTC,CASSLTGSGPYEQYF
TRBJ2-4,.,.,TRBV28,TGTGCCAGCGGACCTCTAGGTGTAGCCAAAAACATTCAGTACTTC,CASGPLGVAKNIQYF
TRBJ2-7,few,.,TRBV14,TGTGCCAGCAGCCATGGGGTCAGGGTCGCCGAGCAGTACTTC,CASSHGVRVAEQYF
TRBJ2-6,few,.,TRBV21-1,TGTGCCAGCAGCAATTTGCCTAGCGGGGGACTTCGCTCTGGGGCCAACGTCCTGACTTTC,CASSNLPSGGLRSGANVLTF
TRBJ2-7,few,.,TRBV20-1,TGCAGTGCTAGAGCCCTCGCCCAAGGTGGCGAGCAGTACTTC,CSARALAQGGEQYF
TRBJ1-5,few,TRBD1,TRBV7-2,TGTGCCAGCAGCTTAGCCGACAGGGGTGCAAATCAGCCCCAGCATTTT,CASSLADRGANQPQHF
TRBJ2-7,few,TRBD2,TRBV20-1,TGCAGTGCCCCGGAGCGGGGGGGACCCTACGAGCAGTACTTC,CSAPERGGPYEQYF
TRBJ2-1,few,.,TRBV28,TGTGCCAGCAGTTCACGAGACAGGAGGTATGAGCAGTTCTTC,CASSSRDRRYEQFF
TRBJ1-1,few,TRBD1,TRBV29-1,TGCAGCGCCGCAGGGGGGAAGAACACTGAAGCTTTCTTT,CSAAGGKNTEAFF
TRBJ1-1,.,.,TRBV5-5,TGTGCCAGCAGCTCTTACGAAGGTAACACTGAAGCTTTCTTT,CASSSYEGNTEAFF
TRBJ2-5,many,TRBD1,TRBV11-2,TGTGCCAGCAGCTTCCCCGACAGGGTGAGGGAGACCCAGTACTTC,CASSFPDRVRETQYF
TRBJ1-1,few,TRBD1,TRBV15,TGTGCCACCAGCAGAGGGGGACAGAGCACTGAAGCTTTCTTT,CATSRGGQSTEAFF
TRBJ2-1,.,TRBD2,TRBV6-2/TRBV6-3,TGTGCCAGCAGTTTTACTGCCTTGGTAGCGGGGAAATACAATGAGCAGTTCTTC,CASSFTALVAGKYNEQFF
TRBJ2-1,.,TRBD2,TRBV2,TGTGCCAGCAGCGGGGGGTGGTACAATGAGCAGTTCTTC,CASSGGWYNEQFF
TRBJ2-1,few,.,TRBV11-2,TGTGCCAGCAGCCCTCCTTTGACCGGGGAGCAGTTCTTC,CASSPPLTGEQFF
TRBJ1-1,few,TRBD1,TRBV29-1,TGCAGCGTTAGGACAGGGGGCACTGAAGCTTTCTTT,CSVRTGGTEAFF
TRBJ1-1,many,TRBD1,TRBV7-2,TGTGCCAGCAGAGCAGGGGGCGAAGCTGAAGCTTTCTTT,CASRAGGEAEAFF
TRBJ2-6,few,.,TRBV7-2,TGTGCCAGCAGCTTAATTTCAGGGGTTACTGGGGCCAACGTCCTGACTTTC,CASSLISGVTGANVLTF
TRBJ2-7,.,.,TRBV2,TGTGCCAGCAGTGAATGGGCTGGGAGCCCGCAGTACTTC,CASSEWAGSPQYF
TRBJ1-1,.,.,TRBV29-1,TGCAGCTTCTACTGGGGTACTGAAGCTTTCTTT,CSFYWGTEAFF